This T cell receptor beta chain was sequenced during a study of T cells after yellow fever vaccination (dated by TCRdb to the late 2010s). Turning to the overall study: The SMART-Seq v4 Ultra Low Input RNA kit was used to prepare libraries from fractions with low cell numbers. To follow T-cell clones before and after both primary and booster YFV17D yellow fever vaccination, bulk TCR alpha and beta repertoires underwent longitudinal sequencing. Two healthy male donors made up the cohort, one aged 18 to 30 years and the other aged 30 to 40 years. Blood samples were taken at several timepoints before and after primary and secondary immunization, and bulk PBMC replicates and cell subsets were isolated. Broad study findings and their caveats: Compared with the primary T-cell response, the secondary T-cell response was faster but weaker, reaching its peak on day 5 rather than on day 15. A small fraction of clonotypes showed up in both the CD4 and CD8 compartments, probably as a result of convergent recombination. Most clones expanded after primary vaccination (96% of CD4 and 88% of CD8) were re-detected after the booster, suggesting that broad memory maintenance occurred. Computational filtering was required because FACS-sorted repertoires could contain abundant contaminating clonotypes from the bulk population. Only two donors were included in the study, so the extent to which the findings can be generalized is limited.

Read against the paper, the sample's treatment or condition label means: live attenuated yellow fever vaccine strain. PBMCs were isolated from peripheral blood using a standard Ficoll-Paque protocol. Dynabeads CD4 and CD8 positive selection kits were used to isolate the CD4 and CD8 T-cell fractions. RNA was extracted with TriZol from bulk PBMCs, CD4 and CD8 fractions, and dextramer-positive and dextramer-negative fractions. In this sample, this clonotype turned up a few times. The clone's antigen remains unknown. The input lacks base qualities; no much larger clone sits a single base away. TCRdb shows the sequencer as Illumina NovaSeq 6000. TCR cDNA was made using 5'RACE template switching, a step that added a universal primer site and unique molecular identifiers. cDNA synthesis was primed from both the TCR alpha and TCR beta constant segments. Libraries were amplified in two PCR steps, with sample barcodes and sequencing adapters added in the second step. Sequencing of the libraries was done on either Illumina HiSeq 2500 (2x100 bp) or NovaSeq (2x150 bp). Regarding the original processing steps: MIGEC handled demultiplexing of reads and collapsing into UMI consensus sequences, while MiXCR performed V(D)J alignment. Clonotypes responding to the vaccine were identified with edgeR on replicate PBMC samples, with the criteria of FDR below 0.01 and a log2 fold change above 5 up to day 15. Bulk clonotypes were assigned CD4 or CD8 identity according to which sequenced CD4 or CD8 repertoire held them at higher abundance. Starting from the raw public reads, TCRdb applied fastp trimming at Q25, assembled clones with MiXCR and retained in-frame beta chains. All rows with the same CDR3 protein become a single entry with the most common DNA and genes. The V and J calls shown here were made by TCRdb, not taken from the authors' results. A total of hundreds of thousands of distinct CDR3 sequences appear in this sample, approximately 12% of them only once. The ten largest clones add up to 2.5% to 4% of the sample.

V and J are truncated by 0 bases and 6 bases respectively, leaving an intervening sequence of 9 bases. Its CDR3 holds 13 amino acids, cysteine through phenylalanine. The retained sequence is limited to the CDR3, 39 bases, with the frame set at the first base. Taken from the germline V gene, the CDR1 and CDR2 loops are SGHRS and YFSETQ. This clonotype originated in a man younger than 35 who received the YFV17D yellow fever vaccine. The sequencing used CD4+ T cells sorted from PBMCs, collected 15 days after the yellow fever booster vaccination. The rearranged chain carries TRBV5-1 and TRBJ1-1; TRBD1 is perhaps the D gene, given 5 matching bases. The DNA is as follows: TGCGCCAGCAGCTTGGGACAGACACCTGAAGCTTTCTTT. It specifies CASSLGQTPEAFF.